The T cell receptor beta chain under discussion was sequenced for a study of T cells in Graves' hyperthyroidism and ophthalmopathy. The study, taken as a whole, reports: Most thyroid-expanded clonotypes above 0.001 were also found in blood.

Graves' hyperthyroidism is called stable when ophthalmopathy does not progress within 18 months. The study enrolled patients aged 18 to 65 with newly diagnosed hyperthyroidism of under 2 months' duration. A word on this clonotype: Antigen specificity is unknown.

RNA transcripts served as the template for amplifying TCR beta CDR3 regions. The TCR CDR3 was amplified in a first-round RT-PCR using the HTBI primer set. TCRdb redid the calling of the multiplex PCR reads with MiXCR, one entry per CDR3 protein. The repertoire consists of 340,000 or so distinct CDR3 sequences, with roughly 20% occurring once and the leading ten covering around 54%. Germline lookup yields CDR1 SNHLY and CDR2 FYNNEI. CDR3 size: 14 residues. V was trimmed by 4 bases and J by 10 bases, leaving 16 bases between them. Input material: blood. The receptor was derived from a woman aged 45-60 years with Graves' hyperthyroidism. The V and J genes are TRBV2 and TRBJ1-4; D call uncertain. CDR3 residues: CASSVEREGGKLFF. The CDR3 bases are TGTGCCAGCAGTGTTGAGAGGGAGGGCGGAAAACTGTTTTTT. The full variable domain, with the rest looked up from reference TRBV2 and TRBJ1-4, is EPEVTQTPSHQVTQMGQEVILRCVPISNHLYFYWYRQILGQKVEFLVSFYNNEISEKSEIFDDQFSVERPDGSNFTLKIRSTKLEDSAMYFCASSVEREGGKLFFGSGTQLSVL.